This TCR beta chain was found in a study of siplizumab effects on memory and regulatory T cells (dated by TCRdb to the late 2010s). Study-level background: The study looked at the effect of siplizumab, an anti-CD2 antibody, on alloreactive T-cell subsets in allogeneic mixed lymphocyte reactions made from human PBMCs.

Libraries were made using the immunoSEQ multiplex PCR assay. Each sample had some 96,000 TCR templates assayed by the deep sequencing platform. Genomic DNA extracted from sorted T cells was used for TCRbeta CDR3 sequencing. From the authors' description of their analysis: The R programming language was used for clonal analysis of the TCRbeta CDR3 data. Unstimulated samples were compared with post-reaction CFSE-low samples to define alloreactive CD4+ and CD8+ clones. Regulatory or non-regulatory origin was assigned to alloreactive CD4+ clones by matching of sequences to sorted unstimulated Treg and non-Treg repertoires. In its TCRdb copy, this immuneACCESS table keeps in-frame sequences only and misses some clones. Where compared with another copy, unresolved V genes explain less than half of these, and the others have no known cause. V, J and clone size are taken as reported in that table, and D and trimming were inferred from the DNA itself. Recorded for this sample are approximately 100,000 clones; roughly 93% of them occurred a single time. Together, the top ten hold roughly 0.59% of the sample.

Notes on this clone: Its antigen is still unknown. It has no much larger one-base neighbor in the sample; base qualities were not kept.

There are 19 amino acids in the CDR3, from cysteine to phenylalanine inclusive. The read is trimmed to its CDR3 DNA, 57 bases read in frame from base 1. As encoded in the germline V gene, CDR1 is SGHAT while CDR2 is FQNNGV. Trimming leaves V shorter by 2 bases and J shorter by 1 base, with the junction holding 12 bases beyond the gene matches. Sorted unstimulated T cells, along with proliferating T cells recovered from mixed lymphocyte reactions, underwent TCRbeta CDR3 sequencing. Fresh whole blood from nine to eleven HLA-typed healthy donors was used to isolate PBMCs. To map where alloreactive clones came from, CD4+ regulatory T cells in the unstimulated state were FACS-sorted. What the authors observed across the whole study: Compared with memory T cells, unstimulated naive T cells appeared more diverse, and naive cells seemed to make a substantial contribution to the alloresponse. Because sequences below about 10^-5 frequency were poorly captured, only a minor fraction of alloreactive clones could be mapped to unstimulated subsets. Whether proliferating Tregs from siplizumab cultures were suppressive was not functionally confirmed. Siplizumab significantly lowered the cumulative frequency of alloreactive sequences that could be traced to unstimulated CD4+ memory T cells. For roughly 80-97% of proliferating CD4+ or CD8+ clones, no naive or memory phenotype could be assigned. Of the alloreactive CD4+ clones that could be mapped, the Treg-derived share averaged roughly 69% with siplizumab compared with 25% to 30% in control reactions.

The clonotype was recovered from a human donor in good health. The V gene is TRBV11-2 and the J gene is TRBJ2-3; 10 junctional bases match TRBD1. The sample consisted of Tregs sorted from blood. Here the CDR3 is given as CASSLKRWTGGAGTDTQYF. The DNA is TGTGCCAGCAGCTTAAAGCGTTGGACAGGGGGGGCTGGCACAGATACGCAGTATTTT.